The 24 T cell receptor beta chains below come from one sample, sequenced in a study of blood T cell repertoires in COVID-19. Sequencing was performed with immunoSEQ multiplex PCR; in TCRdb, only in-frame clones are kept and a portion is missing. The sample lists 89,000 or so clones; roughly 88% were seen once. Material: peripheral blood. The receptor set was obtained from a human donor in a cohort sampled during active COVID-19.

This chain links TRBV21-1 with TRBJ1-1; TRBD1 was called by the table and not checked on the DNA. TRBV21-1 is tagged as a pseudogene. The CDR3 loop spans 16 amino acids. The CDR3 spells CASPLSYQGANTEAFF. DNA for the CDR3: TGTGCCAGCCCCCTGTCCTATCAGGGGGCGAACACTGAAGCTTTCTTT.

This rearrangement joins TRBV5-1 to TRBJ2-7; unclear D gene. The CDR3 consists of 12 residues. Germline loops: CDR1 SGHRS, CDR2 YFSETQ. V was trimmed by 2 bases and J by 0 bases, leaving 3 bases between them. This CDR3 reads CASSFGSYEQYF. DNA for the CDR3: TGCGCCAGCAGCTTCGGCTCCTACGAGCAGTACTTC.

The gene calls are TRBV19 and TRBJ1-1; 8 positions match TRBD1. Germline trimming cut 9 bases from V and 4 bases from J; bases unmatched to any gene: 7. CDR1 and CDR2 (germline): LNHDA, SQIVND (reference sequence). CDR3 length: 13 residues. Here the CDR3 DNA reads TGTGCCAGCCGTACAGGGGGAGGCACTGAAGCTTTCTTT. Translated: CASRTGGGTEAFF.

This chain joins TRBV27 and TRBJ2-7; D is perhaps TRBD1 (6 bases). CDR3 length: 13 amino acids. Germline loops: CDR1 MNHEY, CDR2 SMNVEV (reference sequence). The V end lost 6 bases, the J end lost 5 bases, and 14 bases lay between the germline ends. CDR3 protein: CASSRNRVHEQYF. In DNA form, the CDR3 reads TGTGCCAGCAGCAGAAACAGGGTTCACGAGCAGTACTTC.

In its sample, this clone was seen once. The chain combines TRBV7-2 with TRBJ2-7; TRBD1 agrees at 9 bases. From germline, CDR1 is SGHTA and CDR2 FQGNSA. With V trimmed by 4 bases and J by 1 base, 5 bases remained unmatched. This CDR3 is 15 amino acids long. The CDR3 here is CASSSGQGQSYEQYF. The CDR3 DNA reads TGTGCCAGCAGCTCCGGACAGGGGCAATCCTACGAGCAGTACTTC.

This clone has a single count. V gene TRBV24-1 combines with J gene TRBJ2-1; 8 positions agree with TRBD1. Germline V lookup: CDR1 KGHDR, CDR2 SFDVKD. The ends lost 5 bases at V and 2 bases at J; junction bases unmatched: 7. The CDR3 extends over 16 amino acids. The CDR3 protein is CATSAQTGVTYNEQFF. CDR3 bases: TGTGCCACCAGTGCCCAGACAGGGGTGACCTACAATGAGCAGTTCTTC.

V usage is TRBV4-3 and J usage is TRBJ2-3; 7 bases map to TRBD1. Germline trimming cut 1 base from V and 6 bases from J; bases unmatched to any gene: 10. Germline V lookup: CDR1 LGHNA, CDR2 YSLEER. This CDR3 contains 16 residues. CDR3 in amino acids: CASSQALRQGLDTQYF. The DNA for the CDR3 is TGCGCCAGCAGCCAAGCCCTTCGACAGGGTCTGGATACGCAGTATTTT.

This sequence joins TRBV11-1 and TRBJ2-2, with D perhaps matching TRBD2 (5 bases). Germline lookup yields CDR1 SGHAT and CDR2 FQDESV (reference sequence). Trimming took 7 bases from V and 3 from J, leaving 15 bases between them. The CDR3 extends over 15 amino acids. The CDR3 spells CASTAGGGYTGELFF. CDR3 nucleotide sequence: TGTGCCAGCACTGCAGGTGGCGGGTACACCGGGGAGCTGTTTTTT.

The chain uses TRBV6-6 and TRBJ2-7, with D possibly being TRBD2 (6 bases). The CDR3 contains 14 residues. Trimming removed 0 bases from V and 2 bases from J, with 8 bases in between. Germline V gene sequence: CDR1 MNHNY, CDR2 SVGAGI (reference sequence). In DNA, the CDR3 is TGTGCCAGCAGTTACTCCGGCGGGACCTACGAGCAGTACTTC. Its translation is CASSYSGGTYEQYF.

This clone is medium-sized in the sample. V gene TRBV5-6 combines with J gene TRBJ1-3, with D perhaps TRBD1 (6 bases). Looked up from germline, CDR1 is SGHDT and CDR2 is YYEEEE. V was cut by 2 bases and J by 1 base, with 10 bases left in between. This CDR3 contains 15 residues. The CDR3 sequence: CASSFYRASGNTIYF. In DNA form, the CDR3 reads TGTGCCAGCAGCTTCTACAGGGCGTCTGGAAACACCATATATTTT.

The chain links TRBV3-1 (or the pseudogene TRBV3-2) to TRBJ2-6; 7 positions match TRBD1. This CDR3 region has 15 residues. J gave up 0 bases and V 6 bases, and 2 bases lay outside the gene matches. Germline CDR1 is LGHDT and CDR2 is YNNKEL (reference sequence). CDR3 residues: CASSTGVSGANVLTF. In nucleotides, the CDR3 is TGTGCCAGCAGTACAGGGGTCTCTGGGGCCAACGTCCTGACTTTC.

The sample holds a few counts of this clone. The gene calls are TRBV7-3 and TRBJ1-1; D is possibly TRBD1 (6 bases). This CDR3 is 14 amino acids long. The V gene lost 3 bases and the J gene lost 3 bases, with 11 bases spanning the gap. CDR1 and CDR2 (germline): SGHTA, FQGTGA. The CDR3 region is CASSFQGRDTEAFF. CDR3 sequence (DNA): TGTGCCAGCAGCTTTCAGGGGCGGGACACTGAAGCTTTCTTT.

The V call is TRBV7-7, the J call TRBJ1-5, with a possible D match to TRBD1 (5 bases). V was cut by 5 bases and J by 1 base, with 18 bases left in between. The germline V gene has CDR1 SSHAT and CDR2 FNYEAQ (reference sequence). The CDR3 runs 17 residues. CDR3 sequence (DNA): TGTGCCAGCAGCCCTAACCGGCGGGGGGGGAGCAATCAGCCCCAGCATTTT. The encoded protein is CASSPNRRGGSNQPQHF.

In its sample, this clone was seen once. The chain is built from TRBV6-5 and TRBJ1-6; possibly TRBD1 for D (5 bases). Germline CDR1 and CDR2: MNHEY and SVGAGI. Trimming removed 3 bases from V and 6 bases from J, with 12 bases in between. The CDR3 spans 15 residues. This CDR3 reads CASSYDSRINSPLHF. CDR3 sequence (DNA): TGTGCCAGCAGTTATGACAGCCGGATTAATTCACCCCTCCACTTT.

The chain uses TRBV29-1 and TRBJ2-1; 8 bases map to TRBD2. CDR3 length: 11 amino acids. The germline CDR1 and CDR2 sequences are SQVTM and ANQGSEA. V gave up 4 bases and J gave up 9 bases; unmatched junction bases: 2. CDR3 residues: CSVAGGGEQFF. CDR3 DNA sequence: TGCAGCGTTGCGGGGGGGGGTGAGCAGTTCTTC.

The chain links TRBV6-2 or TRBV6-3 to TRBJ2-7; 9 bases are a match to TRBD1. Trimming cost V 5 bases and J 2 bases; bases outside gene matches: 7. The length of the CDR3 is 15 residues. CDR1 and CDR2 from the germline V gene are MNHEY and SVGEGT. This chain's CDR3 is CASSPDRGNAYEQYF. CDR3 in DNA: TGTGCCAGCAGTCCAGACAGGGGGAACGCCTACGAGCAGTACTTC.

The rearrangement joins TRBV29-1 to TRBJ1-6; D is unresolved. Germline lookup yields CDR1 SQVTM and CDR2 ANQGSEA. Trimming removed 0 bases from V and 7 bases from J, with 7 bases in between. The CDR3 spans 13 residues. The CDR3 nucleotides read TGCAGCGTTGAAGAGGGAGGAAATTCACCCCTCCACTTT. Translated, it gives CSVEEGGNSPLHF.

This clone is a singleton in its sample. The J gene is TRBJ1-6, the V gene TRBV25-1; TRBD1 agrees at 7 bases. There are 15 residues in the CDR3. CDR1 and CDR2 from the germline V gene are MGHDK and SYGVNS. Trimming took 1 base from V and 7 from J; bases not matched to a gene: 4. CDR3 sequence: CASSELVRGNSPLHF. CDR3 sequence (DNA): TGTGCCAGCAGTGAATTGGTCAGGGGGAATTCACCCCTCCACTTT.

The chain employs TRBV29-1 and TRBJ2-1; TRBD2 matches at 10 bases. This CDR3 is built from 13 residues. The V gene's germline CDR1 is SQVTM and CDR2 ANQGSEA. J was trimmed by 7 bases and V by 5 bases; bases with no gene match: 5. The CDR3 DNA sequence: TGCAGCGTTAAGCTAGCGGGAGAGAATGAGCAGTTCTTC. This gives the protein CSVKLAGENEQFF.

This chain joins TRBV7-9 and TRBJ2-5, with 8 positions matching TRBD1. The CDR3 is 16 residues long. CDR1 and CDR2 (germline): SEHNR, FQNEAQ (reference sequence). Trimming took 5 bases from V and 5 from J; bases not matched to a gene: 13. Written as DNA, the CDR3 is TGTGCCAGCAGCCCGCTCGCCCGACAGGGGCGGGAGACCCAGTACTTC. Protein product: CASSPLARQGRETQYF.

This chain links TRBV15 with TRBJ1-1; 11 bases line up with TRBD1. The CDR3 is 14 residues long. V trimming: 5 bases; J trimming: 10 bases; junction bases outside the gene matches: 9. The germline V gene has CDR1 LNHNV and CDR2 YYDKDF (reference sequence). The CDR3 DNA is TGTGCCACCAGCGGGGGACAGGGGGGAAGAGGAGCTTTCTTT. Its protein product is CATSGGQGGRGAFF. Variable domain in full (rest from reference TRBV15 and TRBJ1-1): DAMVIQNPRYQVTQFGKPVTLSCSQTLNHNVMYWYQQKSSQAPKLLFHYYDKDFNNEADTPDNFQSRRPNTSFCFLDIRSPGLGDTAMYLCATSGGQGGRGAFFGQGTRLTVV.

The CDR3 DNA reads as TGTGCCAGCAGTCCACTTGCTAGCGGGAGCTACGAGCAGTACTTC. This sequence encodes CASSPLASGSYEQYF. The rearrangement uses TRBV6-2 or TRBV6-3 and TRBJ2-7; 10 bases are shared with TRBD2. Germline CDR1 reads MNHEY; CDR2 reads SVGEGT. This CDR3 region has 15 residues. Trimming at V came to 5 bases and at J to 3 bases, leaving 7 bases not matched to a gene.

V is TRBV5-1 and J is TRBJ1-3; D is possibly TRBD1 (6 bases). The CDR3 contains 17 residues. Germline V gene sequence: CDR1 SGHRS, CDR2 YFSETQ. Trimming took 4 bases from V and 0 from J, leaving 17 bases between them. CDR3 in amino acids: CASSPWGGDISGNTIYF. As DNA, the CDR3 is TGCGCCAGCAGCCCTTGGGGGGGGGACATCTCTGGAAACACCATATATTTT.

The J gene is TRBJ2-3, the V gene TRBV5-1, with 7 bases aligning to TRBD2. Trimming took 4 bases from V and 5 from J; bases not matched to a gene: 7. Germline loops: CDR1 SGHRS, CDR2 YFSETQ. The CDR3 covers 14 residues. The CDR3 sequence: CASSPGTTIDTQYF. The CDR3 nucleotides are TGCGCCAGCAGCCCCGGGACTACGATAGATACGCAGTATTTT.